Presented here are 2 T cell receptor beta chains from one specimen sequenced in a study of cytotoxic CD8 clonotypes in ibrutinib-treated CLL. Method: immunoSEQ multiplex PCR; TCRdb's copy keeps in-frame clones and lacks some. The sample carries 150,000 to 200,000 clones, 81% recorded once. The material was PBMCs, obtained after 12 months of ibrutinib treatment. Every receptor here comes from a human donor with chronic lymphocytic leukemia.

This chain uses TRBV2 with TRBJ2-7, with D maybe TRBD2 (5 bases). The CDR3 length is 13 residues. V lost 4 bases and J 1 base, leaving 8 bases between the germline ends. Germline CDR1 SNHLY, CDR2 FYNNEI. The CDR3 nucleotides read TGTGCCAGCAGTGGGCGGAGGTCCTACGAGCAGTACTTC. It codes for CASSGRRSYEQYF. The full variable domain, completed using reference TRBV2 and TRBJ2-7, is EPEVTQTPSHQVTQMGQEVILRCVPISNHLYFYWYRQILGQKVEFLVSFYNNEISEKSEIFDDQFSVERPDGSNFTLKIRSTKLEDSAMYFCASSGRRSYEQYFGPGTRLTVT.

J is TRBJ2-2 and V is TRBV9; a weak D match, TRBD1 (5 bases). Germline-derived CDR1 and CDR2 are SGDLS and YYNGEE. Trimming pared 2 bases from V and 7 bases from J, leaving 6 bases between. The CDR3 is 12 amino acids. CDR3 amino acids: CASSVQGGELFF. The CDR3 region has the DNA TGTGCCAGCAGCGTCCAGGGCGGGGAGCTGTTTTTT.